The T cell receptor (beta chain) under discussion was sequenced for a study of blood T cell repertoires in COVID-19. Across the study: Researchers got acute and convalescent COVID-19 samples from the United States, Italy and Spain. Nucleic acid was either cDNA or gDNA, and it came from T cells, B-cell-depleted T cells, or PBMCs.

The authors' processing: Reference gene primer amplification yielded estimated nucleated cell counts. Produced via immunoSEQ multiplex PCR; TCRdb's table is partial and in-frame only. V and J calls and clone size are as listed in that table; D and trimming were resolved from the DNA. The top ten clones hold 14% of a sample with nearly 15,000 clones, 65% to 85% of them seen once. The CDR3 has 15 residues. Trimming shortened V by 6 bases and J by 0 bases, and 12 bases separated the two germline ends. Germline V lookup: CDR1 MNHNY, CDR2 SVGAGI (reference sequence). This TCR came from a human donor in a cohort sampled during active COVID-19. The sequenced material came from peripheral blood. The V gene is TRBV6-6, the J gene TRBJ2-4; D is possibly TRBD2 (5 bases). CDR3 sequence: CASSPSGLAKNIQYF. Here the CDR3 DNA reads TGTGCCAGCAGCCCCAGCGGATTAGCCAAAAACATTCAGTACTTC.